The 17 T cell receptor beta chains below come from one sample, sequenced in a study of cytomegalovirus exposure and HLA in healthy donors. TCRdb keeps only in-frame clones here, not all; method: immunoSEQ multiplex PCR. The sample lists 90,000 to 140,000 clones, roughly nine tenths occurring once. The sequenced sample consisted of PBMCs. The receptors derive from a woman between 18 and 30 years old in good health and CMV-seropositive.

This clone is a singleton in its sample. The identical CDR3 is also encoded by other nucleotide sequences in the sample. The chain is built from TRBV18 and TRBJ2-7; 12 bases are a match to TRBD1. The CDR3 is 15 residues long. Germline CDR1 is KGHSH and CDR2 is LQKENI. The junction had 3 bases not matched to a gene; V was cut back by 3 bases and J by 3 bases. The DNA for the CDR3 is TGTGCCAGCTCACCCGGGACAGGGGGCGTCTACGAGCAGTACTTC. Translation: CASSPGTGGVYEQYF.

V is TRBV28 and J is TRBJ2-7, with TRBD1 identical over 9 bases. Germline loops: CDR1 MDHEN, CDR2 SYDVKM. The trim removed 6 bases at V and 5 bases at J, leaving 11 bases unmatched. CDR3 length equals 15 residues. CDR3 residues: CASRRTSGTGNEQYF. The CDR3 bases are TGTGCCAGCAGACGTACATCCGGGACAGGGAACGAGCAGTACTTC.

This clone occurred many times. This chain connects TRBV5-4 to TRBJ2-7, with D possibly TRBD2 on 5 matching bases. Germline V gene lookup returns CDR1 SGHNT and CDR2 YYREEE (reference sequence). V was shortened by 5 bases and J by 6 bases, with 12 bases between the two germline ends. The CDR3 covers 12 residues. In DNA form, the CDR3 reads TGTGCCAGCAGAGGGAAGGAGGCCGAGCAGTACTTC. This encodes CASRGKEAEQYF.

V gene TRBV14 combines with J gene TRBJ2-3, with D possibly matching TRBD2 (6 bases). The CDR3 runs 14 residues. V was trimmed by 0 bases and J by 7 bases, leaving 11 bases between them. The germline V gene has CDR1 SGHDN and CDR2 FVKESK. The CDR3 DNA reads TGTGCCAGCAGCCAAGATCTGGAGGGGCATACGCAGTATTTT. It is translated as CASSQDLEGHTQYF. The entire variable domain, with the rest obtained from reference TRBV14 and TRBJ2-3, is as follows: EAGVTQFPSHSVIEKGQTVTLRCDPISGHDNLYWYRRVMGKEIKFLLHFVKESKQDESGMPNNRFLAERTGGTYSTLKVQPAELEDSGVYFCASSQDLEGHTQYFGPGTRLTVL.

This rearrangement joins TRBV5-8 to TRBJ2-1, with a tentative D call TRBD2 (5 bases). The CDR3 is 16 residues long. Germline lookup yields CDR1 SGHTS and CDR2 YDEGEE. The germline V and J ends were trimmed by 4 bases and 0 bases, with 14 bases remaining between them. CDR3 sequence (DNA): TGTGCCAGCAGCCTACGGACTTTCAGCTCCTACAATGAGCAGTTCTTC. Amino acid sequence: CASSLRTFSSYNEQFF. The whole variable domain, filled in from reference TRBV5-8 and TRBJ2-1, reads EAGVTQSPTHLIKTRGQQATLRCSPISGHTSVYWYQQALGLGLQFLLWYDEGEERNRGNFPPRFSGRQFPNYSSELNVNALELEDSALYLCASSLRTFSSYNEQFFGPGTRLTVL.

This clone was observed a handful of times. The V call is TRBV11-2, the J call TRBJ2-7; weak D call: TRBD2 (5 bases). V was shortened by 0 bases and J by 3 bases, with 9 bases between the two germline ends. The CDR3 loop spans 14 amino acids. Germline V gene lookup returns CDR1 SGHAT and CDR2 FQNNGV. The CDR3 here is CASSLETGDYEQYF. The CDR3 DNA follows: TGTGCCAGCAGCTTAGAAACCGGGGACTACGAGCAGTACTTC.

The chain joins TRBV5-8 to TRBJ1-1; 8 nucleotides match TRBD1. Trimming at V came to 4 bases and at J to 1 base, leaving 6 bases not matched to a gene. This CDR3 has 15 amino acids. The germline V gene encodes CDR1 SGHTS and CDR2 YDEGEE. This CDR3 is CASSPRTGKNTEAFF. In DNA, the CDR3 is TGTGCCAGCAGCCCCCGGACAGGGAAGAACACTGAAGCTTTCTTT.

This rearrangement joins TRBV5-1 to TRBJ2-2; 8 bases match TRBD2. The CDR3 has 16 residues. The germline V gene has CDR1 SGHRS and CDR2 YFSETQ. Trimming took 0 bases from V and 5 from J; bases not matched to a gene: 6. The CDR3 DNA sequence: TGCGCCAGCAGCTTGGGCGGGGGGCCGAGGACCGGGGAGCTGTTTTTT. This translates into CASSLGGGPRTGELFF.

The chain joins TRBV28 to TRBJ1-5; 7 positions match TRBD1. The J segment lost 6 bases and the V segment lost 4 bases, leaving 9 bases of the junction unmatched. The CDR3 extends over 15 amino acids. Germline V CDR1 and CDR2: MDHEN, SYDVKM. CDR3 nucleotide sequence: TGTGCCAGCAGTTCCCCCCTACAGGGGAGTCAGCCCCAGCATTTT. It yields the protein CASSSPLQGSQPQHF.

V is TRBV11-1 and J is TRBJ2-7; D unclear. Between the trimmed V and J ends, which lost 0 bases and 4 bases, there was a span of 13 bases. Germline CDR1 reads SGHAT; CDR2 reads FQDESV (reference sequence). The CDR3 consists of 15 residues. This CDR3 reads CASSLALETSYEQYF. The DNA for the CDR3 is TGTGCCAGCAGCTTAGCGCTGGAGACCTCATACGAGCAGTACTTC.

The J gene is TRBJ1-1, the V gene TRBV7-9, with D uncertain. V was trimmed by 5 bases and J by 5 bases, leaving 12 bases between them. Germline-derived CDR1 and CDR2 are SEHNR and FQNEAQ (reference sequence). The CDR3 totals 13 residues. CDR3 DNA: TGTGCCAGCAGCAGCCGACACCAAACTGAAGCTTTCTTT. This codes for CASSSRHQTEAFF.

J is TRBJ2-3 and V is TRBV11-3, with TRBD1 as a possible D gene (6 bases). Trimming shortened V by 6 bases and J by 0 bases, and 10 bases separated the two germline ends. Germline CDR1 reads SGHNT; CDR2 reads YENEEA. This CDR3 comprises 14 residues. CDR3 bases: TGTGCCAGCAGAGACAGGTATAGCACAGATACGCAGTATTTT. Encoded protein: CASRDRYSTDTQYF. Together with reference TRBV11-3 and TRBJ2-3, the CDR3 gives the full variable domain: EAGVVQSPRYKIIEKKQPVAFWCNPISGHNTLYWYLQNLGQGPELLIRYENEEAVDDSQLPKDRFSAERLKGVDSTLKIQPAELGDSAVYLCASRDRYSTDTQYFGPGTRLTVL.

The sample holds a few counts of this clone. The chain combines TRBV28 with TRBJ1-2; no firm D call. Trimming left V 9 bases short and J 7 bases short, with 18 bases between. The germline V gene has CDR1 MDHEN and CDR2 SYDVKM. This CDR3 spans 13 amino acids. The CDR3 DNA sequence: TGTGCCAGTCATACCAGGAGGTTAGGTGGCTACACCTTC. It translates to CASHTRRLGGYTF.

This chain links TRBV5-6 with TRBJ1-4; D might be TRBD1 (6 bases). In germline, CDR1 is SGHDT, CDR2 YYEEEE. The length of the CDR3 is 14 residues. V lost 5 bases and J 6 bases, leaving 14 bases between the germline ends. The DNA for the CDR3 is TGTGCCAGCAGTGGGACAAGTAGGGATGAAAAACTGTTTTTT. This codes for CASSGTSRDEKLFF.

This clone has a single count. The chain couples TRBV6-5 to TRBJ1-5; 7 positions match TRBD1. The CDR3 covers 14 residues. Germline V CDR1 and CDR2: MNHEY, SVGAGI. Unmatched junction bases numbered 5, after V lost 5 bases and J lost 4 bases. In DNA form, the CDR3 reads TGTGCCAGCAGTGCACCGGGACAGAATCAGCCCCAGCATTTT. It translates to CASSAPGQNQPQHF.

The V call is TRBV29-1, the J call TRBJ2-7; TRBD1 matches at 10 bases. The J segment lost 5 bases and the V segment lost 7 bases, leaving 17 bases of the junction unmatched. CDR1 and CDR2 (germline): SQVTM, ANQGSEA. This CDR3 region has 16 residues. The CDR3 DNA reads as TGCAGCGCTGCCCCCATCGCGGGACAGGGGAACCACGAGCAGTACTTC. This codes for CSAAPIAGQGNHEQYF.

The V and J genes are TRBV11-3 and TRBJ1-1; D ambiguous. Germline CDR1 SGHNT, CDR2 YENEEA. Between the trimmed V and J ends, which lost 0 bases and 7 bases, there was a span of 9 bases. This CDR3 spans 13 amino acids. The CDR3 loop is CASSLEPGIEAFF. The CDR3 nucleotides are TGTGCCAGCAGCTTAGAGCCCGGGATTGAAGCTTTCTTT.